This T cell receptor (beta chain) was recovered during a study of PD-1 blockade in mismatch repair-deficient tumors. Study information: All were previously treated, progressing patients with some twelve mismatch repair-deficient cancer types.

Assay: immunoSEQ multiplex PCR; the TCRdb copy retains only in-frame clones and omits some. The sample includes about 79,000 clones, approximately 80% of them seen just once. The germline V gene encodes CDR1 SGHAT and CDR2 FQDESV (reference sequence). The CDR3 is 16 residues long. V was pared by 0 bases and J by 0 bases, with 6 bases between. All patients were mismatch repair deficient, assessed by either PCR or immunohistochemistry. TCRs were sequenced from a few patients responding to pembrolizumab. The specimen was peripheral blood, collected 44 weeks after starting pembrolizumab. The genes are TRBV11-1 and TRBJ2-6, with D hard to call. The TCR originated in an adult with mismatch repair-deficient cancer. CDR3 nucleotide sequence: TGTGCCAGCAGCTTAGCTTTTTCCTCTGGGGCCAACGTCCTGACTTTC. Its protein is CASSLAFSSGANVLTF.